In its sample, the clone carrying this T cell receptor beta chain was seen a few times. Its matching antigen is unknown. The V gene end was trimmed by 1 base and the J gene end by 5 bases; junction bases not matched to a gene: 13. CDR1 and CDR2 (germline): MGHRA, YSYEKL. This CDR3 contains 20 residues. TCRdb's table, derived via immunoSEQ multiplex PCR, lists solely in-frame clones and lacks some. The data show 1,500 to 2,000 clones, 68% seen once. This entry is derived from a study of Tregs in tolerant kidney transplant recipients. The TCR comes from a human donor in good health. The sequencing input was CD8+ T cells from blood cultured with allogeneic cells. The chain recombines TRBV4-1 with TRBJ2-1, with 14 bases fitting TRBD2. The CDR3 nucleotides read TGCGCCAGCAGCCAAGCCCCGGGACTAGCGGGGGCCTCCTTACACAATGAGCAGTTCTTC. It is translated as CASSQAPGLAGASLHNEQFF.